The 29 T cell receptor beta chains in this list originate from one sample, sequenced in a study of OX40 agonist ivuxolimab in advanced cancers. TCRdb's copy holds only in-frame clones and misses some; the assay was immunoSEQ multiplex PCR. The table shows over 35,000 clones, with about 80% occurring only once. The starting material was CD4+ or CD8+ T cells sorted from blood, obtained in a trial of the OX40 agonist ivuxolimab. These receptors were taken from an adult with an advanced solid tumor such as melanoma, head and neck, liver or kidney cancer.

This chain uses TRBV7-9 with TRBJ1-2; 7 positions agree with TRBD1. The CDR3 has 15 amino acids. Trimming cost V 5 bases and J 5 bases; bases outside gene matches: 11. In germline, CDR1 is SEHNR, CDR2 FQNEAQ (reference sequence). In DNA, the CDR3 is TGTGCCAGCAGCCCCTGGGGGACAGACTATTATGGCTACACCTTC. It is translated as CASSPWGTDYYGYTF.

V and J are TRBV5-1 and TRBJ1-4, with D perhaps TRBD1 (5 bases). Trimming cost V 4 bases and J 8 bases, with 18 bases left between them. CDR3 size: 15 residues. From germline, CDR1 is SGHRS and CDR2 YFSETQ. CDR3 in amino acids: CASSPGKTQGEKLFF. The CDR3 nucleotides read TGCGCCAGCAGCCCGGGTAAGACCCAGGGAGAAAAACTGTTTTTT. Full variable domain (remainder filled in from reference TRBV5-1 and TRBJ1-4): KAGVTQTPRYLIKTRGQQVTLSCSPISGHRSVSWYQQTPGQGLQFLFEYFSETQRNKGNFPGRFSGRQFSNSRSEMNVSTLELGDSALYLCASSPGKTQGEKLFFGSGTQLSVL.

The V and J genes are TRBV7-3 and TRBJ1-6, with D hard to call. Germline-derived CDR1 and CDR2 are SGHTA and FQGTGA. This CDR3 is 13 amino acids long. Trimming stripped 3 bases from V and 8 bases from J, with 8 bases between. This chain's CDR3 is CASSFQIDSPLHF. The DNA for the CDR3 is TGTGCCAGCAGCTTTCAGATCGATTCACCCCTCCACTTT.

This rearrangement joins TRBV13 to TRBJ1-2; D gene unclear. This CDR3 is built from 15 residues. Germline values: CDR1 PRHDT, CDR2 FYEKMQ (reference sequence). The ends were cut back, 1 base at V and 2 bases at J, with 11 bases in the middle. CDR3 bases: TGTGCCAGCAGCTTAGTCGGGGTAGGGAACTATGGCTACACCTTC. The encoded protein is CASSLVGVGNYGYTF.

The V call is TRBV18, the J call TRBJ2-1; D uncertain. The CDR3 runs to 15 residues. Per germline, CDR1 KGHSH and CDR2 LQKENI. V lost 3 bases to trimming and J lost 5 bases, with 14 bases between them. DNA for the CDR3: TGTGCCAGCTCACCCCTAATCGGCTCTAACAATGAGCAGTTCTTC. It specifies CASSPLIGSNNEQFF.

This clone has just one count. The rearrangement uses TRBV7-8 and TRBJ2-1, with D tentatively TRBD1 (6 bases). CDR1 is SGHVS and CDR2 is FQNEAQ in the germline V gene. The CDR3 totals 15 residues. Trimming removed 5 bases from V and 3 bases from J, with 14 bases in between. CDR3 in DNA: TGTGCCAGCAGCCGACCGGACAGTGTCTACAATGAGCAGTTCTTC. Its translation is CASSRPDSVYNEQFF.

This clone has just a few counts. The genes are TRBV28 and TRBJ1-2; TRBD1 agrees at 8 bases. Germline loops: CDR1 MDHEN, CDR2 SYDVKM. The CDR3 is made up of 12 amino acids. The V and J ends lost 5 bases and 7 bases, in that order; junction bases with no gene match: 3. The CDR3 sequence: CASSPDRVGYTF. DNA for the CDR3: TGTGCCAGCAGTCCGGACAGGGTTGGCTACACCTTC.

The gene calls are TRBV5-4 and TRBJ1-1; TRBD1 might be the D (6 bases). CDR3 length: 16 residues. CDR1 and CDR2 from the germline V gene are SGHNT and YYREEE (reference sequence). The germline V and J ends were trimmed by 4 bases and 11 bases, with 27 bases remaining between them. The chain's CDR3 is CASSLWGVGVGGWAFF. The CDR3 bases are TGTGCCAGCAGCCTCTGGGGTGTAGGTGTAGGGGGTTGGGCTTTCTTT.

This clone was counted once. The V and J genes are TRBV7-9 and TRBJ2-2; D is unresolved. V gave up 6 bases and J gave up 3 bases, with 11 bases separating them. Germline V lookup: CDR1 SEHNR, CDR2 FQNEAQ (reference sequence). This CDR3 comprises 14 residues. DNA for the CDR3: TGTGCCAGCAGGGTGGACGGAGACACCGGGGAGCTGTTTTTT. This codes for CASRVDGDTGELFF.

The CDR3 loop is CASSLSPQGAWDGYTF. For the CDR3, the DNA is TGTGCCAGCAGCCTATCCCCACAGGGGGCTTGGGATGGCTACACCTTC. This chain connects TRBV27 to TRBJ1-2, with 9 positions matching TRBD1. V lost 6 bases to trimming and J lost 6 bases; unmatched junction nucleotides: 14. This CDR3 spans 16 amino acids. Germline V gene sequence: CDR1 MNHEY, CDR2 SMNVEV (reference sequence).

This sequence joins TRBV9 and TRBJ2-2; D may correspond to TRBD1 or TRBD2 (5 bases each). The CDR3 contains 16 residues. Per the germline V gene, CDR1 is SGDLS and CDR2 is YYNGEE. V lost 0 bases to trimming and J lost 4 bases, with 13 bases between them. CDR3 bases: TGTGCCAGCAGCGTAGGAGTGGGACGGGCCACCGGGGAGCTGTTTTTT. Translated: CASSVGVGRATGELFF. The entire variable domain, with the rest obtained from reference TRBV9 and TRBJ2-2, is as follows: DSGVTQTPKHLITATGQRVTLRCSPRSGDLSVYWYQQSLDQGLQFLIQYYNGEERAKGNILERFSAQQFPDLHSELNLSSLELGDSALYFCASSVGVGRATGELFFGEGSRLTVL.

The CDR3 DNA sequence: TGCGCCAGCAGCTTGCCCCAGGTTACTAACGAGCAGTACTTC. Amino acid sequence: CASSLPQVTNEQYF. The chain couples TRBV5-1 to TRBJ2-7; D gene uncertain. The CDR3 totals 14 residues. Per germline, CDR1 SGHRS and CDR2 YFSETQ. Trimming took 1 base from V and 5 from J, leaving 13 bases between them.

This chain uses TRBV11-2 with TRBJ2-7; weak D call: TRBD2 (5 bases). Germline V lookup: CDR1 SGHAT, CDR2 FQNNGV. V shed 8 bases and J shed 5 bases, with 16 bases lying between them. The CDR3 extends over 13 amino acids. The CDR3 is CASERYPRNEQYF. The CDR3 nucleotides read TGTGCCAGCGAGCGGTACCCTCGGAACGAGCAGTACTTC.

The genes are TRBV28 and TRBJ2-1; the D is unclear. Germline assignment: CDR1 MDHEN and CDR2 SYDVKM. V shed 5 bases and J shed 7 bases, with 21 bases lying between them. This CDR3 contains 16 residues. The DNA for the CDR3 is TGTGCCAGCAGTCCCTCGGGCGCCGACTGGGATAATGAGCAGTTCTTC. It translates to CASSPSGADWDNEQFF.

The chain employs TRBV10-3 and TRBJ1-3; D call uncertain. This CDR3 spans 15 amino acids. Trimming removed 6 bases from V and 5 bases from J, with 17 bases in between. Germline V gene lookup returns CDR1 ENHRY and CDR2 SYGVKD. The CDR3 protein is CAIRELPIQRNTIYF. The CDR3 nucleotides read TGTGCCATCAGGGAATTGCCAATACAGCGAAACACCATATATTTT.

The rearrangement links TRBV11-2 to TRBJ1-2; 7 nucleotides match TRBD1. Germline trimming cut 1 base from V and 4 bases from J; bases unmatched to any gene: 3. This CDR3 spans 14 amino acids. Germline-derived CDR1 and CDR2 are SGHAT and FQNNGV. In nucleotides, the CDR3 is TGTGCCAGCAGCTTAGGCCGGGACAGCTATGGCTACACCTTC. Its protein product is CASSLGRDSYGYTF.

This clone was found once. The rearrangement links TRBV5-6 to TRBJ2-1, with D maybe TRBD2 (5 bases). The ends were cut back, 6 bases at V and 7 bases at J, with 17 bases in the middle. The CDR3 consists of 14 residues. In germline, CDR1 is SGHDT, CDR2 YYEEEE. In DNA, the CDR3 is TGTGCCAGCATGATCCAGCGGCGCCGGAATGAGCAGTTCTTC. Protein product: CASMIQRRRNEQFF.

CDR3 DNA sequence: TGCGCCAGCAGCCAGGGAGATACGCAGTATTTT. The encoded protein is CASSQGDTQYF. The genes are TRBV5-1 and TRBJ2-3, with D possibly TRBD1 on 5 matching bases. Germline V gene lookup returns CDR1 SGHRS and CDR2 YFSETQ. V dropped 4 bases and J dropped 5 bases, with 5 bases sitting between them. This CDR3 has 11 residues. The complete variable domain, with remaining parts taken from reference TRBV5-1 and TRBJ2-3, reads KAGVTQTPRYLIKTRGQQVTLSCSPISGHRSVSWYQQTPGQGLQFLFEYFSETQRNKGNFPGRFSGRQFSNSRSEMNVSTLELGDSALYLCASSQGDTQYFGPGTRLTVL.

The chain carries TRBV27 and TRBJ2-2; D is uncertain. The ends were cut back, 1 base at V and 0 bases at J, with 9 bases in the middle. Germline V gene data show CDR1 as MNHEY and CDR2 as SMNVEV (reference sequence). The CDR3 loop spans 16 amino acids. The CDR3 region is CASSLLSLSNTGELFF. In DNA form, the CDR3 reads TGTGCCAGCAGTTTATTAAGTCTTTCGAACACCGGGGAGCTGTTTTTT.

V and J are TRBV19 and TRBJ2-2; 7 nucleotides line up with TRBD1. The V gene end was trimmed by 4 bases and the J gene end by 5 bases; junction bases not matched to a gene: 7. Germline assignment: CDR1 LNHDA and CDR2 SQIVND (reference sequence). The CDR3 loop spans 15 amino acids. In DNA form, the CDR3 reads TGTGCCAGTAGTACCGAGACAGGGTGGACCGGGGAGCTGTTTTTT. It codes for CASSTETGWTGELFF.

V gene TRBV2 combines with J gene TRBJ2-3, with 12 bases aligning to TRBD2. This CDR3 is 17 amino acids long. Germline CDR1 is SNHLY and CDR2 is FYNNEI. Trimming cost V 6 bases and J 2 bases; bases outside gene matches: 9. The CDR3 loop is CASSLNGLAGITDTQYF. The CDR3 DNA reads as TGTGCCAGCAGCCTGAACGGACTAGCGGGAATCACAGATACGCAGTATTTT.

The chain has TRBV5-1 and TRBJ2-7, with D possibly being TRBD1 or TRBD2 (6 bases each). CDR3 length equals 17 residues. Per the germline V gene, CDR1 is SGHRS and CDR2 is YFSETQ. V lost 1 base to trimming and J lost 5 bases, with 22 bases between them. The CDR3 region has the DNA TGCGCCAGCAGCTTGAGGGGGGTTTCCCTTGGTTTGGACGAGCAGTACTTC. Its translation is CASSLRGVSLGLDEQYF.

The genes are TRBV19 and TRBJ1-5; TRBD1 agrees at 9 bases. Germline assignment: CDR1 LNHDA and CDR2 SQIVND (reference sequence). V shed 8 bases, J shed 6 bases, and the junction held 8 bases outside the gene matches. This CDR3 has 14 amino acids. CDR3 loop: CASGLQGAPQPQHF. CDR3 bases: TGTGCCAGTGGGTTACAGGGGGCCCCTCAGCCCCAGCATTTT.

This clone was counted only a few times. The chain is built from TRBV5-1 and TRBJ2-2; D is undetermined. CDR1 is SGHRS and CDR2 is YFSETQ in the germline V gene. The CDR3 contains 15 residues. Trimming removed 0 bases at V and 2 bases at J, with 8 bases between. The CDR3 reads CASSLGSVNTGELFF. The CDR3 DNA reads TGCGCCAGCAGCTTGGGGTCTGTAAACACCGGGGAGCTGTTTTTT.

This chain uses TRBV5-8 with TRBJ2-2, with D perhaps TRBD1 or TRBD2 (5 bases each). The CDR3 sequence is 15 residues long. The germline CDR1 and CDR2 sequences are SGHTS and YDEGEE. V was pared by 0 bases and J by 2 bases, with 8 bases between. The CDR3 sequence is CASSLGGANTGELFF. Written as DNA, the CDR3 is TGTGCCAGCAGCTTGGGAGGGGCAAACACCGGGGAGCTGTTTTTT.

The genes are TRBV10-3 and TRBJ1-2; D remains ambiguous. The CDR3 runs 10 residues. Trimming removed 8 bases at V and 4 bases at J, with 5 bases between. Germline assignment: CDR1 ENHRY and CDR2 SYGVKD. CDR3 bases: TGTGCCATCGGGCTCTATGGCTACACCTTC. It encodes CAIGLYGYTF.

CDR3 sequence reads: CASSEYRGYTF. DNA for the CDR3: TGTGCCAGCAGTGAATACAGGGGCTACACCTTC. The chain combines TRBV13 with TRBJ1-2; perhaps TRBD1 as D (5 bases). Between the trimmed V and J ends, which lost 6 bases and 8 bases, there was a span of 10 bases. The CDR3 has 11 amino acids. Germline CDR1 is PRHDT and CDR2 is FYEKMQ (reference sequence).

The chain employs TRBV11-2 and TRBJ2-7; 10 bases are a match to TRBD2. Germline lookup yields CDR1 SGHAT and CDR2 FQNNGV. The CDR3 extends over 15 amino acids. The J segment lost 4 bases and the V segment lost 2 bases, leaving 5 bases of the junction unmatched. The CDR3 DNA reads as TGTGCCAGCAGCTTACTAGCGGGGGCCATTTACGAGCAGTACTTC. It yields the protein CASSLLAGAIYEQYF.

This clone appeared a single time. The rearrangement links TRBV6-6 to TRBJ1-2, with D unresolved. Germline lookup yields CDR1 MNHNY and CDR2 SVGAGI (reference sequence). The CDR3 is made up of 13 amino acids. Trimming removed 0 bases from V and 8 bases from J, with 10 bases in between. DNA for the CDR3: TGTGCCAGCAGTTACTCGACGGGTGGCGGCTACACCTTC. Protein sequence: CASSYSTGGGYTF.